The sequence of this TCR beta chain was determined in a study of vaccination and CD4 T cells after COVID-19. Oncomine TCR Beta short-read sequencing was applied to DNA from cultured CD4+ T cells. TCRdb reanalysed the PCR reads using MiXCR and keeps one entry per CDR3 protein. In the table there are around 8,000 distinct CDR3 sequences, roughly 40% of which are singletons. Trimming removed 5 bases from V and 0 bases from J, with 10 bases in between. Germline-derived CDR1 and CDR2 are SGHTA and FQGNSA. The CDR3 contains 14 residues. Regarding this clonotype: Antigen unknown.

Treatment of the sample: roughly 11-day PBMC culture with coronavirus spike peptide pools or control peptides (ViraFEST assay). It was before the COVID-19 pandemic (2011-2018) that the unexposed donor's CD4+ T cells were collected. The chain uses TRBV7-2 and TRBJ2-5; D not certain. The sequence was collected from a human donor in good health. Sequenced: CD4+ T cells from blood, cultured in vitro. CDR3 sequence: CASSPRHYQETQYF. The CDR3, as DNA: TGTGCCAGCAGCCCTCGACACTACCAAGAGACCCAGTACTTC.